This is a list of T cell receptor beta chains from one sample in a study of shared clonotypes between healthy human individuals. Produced via immunoSEQ multiplex PCR; TCRdb's table is partial and in-frame only. Among over a million clones, about 98.5% were seen once, and the ten largest hold over 0.3%. Sequencing used naive CD4+ T cells sorted from blood. The receptors derive from a man aged 30-40 years in good health. The CDR3 runs from the conserved cysteine through the conserved F or W. A D gene is named only where the DNA matches it firmly. The size of a clone is reported for some rows only, either as once, few or many, or as a class for expanded clones.

D gene	clone size	V gene	J gene	CDR3 DNA	CDR3 protein
.	.	TRBV9	TRBJ2-3	TGTGCCAGCAGCGTAGCACCCCCTGCTGGACAGGATACGCAGTATTTT	CASSVAPPAGQDTQYF
TRBD1	.	TRBV10-3	TRBJ2-7	TGTGCCATCAGTGAACGGACAGGCTACGAGCAGTACTTC	CAISERTGYEQYF
.	.	TRBV11-2	TRBJ2-3	TGTGCCAGCGGGGCCCAAGGACTCGCGAGGGATACGCAGTATTTT	CASGAQGLARDTQYF
.	.	TRBV27	TRBJ2-7	TGTGCCAGCAGTTTACGGCCGAATACTGCCAGTGGTCCGACCTACGAGCAGTACTTC	CASSLRPNTASGPTYEQYF
.	few	TRBV5-1	TRBJ2-2	TGCGCCAGCAGCTTGGTCCAGGGCACCGGGGAGCTGTTTTTT	CASSLVQGTGELFF
TRBD1	.	TRBV25-1	TRBJ1-2	TGTGCCAGCACAGGGGGCGCAAACTATGGCTACACCTTC	CASTGGANYGYTF
.	.	TRBV7-2	TRBJ2-7	TGTGCCACTCAGAAAGCGCCGGTCGGAACCTACGAGCAGTACTTC	CATQKAPVGTYEQYF
.	.	TRBV7-3	TRBJ1-5	TGTGCCAGCAGCCCCGGACCCCATCAGCCCCAGCATTTT	CASSPGPHQPQHF
.	.	TRBV7-9	TRBJ1-5	TGTGCCAGCAGCTTAGCAGGGGAGCATCAGCCCCAGCATTTT	CASSLAGEHQPQHF
TRBD1	.	TRBV6-5	TRBJ2-5	TGTGCCAGCAGGGGGACAGTCCAAGAGACCCAGTACTTC	CASRGTVQETQYF
TRBD1	once	TRBV6-5	TRBJ2-7	TGTGCCAGCAGCCTTACAGGGGCCTACGAGCAGTACTTC	CASSLTGAYEQYF
TRBD2	once	TRBV19	TRBJ2-5	TGTGCCAGTAGTATAGACGGGAGGGGGGCCGAGACCCAGTACTTC	CASSIDGRGAETQYF
.	.	TRBV29-1	TRBJ1-5	TGCAGCGTTGGAGGGATCAATCAGCCCCAGCATTTT	CSVGGINQPQHF
TRBD1	.	TRBV2	TRBJ2-7	TGTGCCAGCAGTCAAATTCTGGGACAGTGGGTTGAGCAGTACTTC	CASSQILGQWVEQYF
.	.	TRBV6-5	TRBJ1-5	TGTGCCAGCAGAGGAACCAATCAGCCCCAGCATTTT	CASRGTNQPQHF
.	.	TRBV7-9	TRBJ2-6	TGTGCCAGCAGCTTATGGCCCTCTGGGGCCAACGTCCTGACTTTC	CASSLWPSGANVLTF
TRBD2	.	TRBV5-1	TRBJ2-1	TGCGCCAGCAGCCCACTAGCGGGAGGGCCCAATGAGCAGTTCTTC	CASSPLAGGPNEQFF
.	.	TRBV30	TRBJ2-2	TGTGCCTGGAGTTTAAATGCATGGGGAATTACCGGGGAGCTGTTTTTT	CAWSLNAWGITGELFF
.	.	TRBV5-4	TRBJ2-7	TGTGCCAGCAGCCGTACGGCTCTTGGAACCTACGAGCAGTACTTC	CASSRTALGTYEQYF
TRBD2	.	TRBV27	TRBJ2-1	TGTGCCAGCAGTTCAACAACCCTAGCGGCCTCCTACAATGAGCAGTTCTTC	CASSSTTLAASYNEQFF
.	.	TRBV9	TRBJ2-2	TGTGCCAGCAGCGTATTTCCGAACACCGGGGAGCTGTTTTTT	CASSVFPNTGELFF
.	once	TRBV9	TRBJ2-1	TGTGCCAGCAGCGAGGGGGGGGCTAGCAGCACGCGCGAGCAGTTCTTC	CASSEGGASSTREQFF
TRBD1	.	TRBV29-1	TRBJ1-1	TGCAGCGTTGAGGGACAGGAGAACACTGAAGCTTTCTTT	CSVEGQENTEAFF
TRBD1	.	TRBV18	TRBJ2-7	TGTGCCAGCTCACTCCTGGACAGGCGAGAGCAGTACTTC	CASSLLDRREQYF